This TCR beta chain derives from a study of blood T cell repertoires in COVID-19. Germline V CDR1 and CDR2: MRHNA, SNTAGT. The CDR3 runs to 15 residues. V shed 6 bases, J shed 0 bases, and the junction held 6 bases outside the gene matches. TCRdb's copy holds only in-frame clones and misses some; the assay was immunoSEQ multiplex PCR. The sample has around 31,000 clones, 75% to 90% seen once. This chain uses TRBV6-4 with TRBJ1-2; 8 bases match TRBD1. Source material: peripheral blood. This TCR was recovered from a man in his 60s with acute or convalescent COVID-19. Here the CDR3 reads CASRRQGNSNYGYTF. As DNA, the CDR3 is TGTGCCAGCAGAAGACAGGGGAACTCTAACTATGGCTACACCTTC.